This TCR beta chain was identified during a study of T cell responses to AZD1222 COVID-19 vaccine. As to this clone: Its target is unknown.

The junction had 4 bases not matched to a gene; V was cut back by 11 bases and J by 7 bases. This CDR3 contains 12 residues. The data were produced by immunoSEQ multiplex PCR, yet TCRdb's version contains in-frame clones alone and is incomplete. The sample lists about 140,000 clones; approximately 90% were seen once. Notes on the study in general: It should be noted that donors were predominantly white British and more often female, and clonal diversity was possibly underestimated. Baseline serology detected seropositivity in only six AZD1222 recipients. Spike-specific TCR breadth and depth both grew after two AZD1222 doses.

The specimen comprised peripheral blood, sampled 28 days after the second AZD1222 dose. The receptor was isolated from an adult who received the AZD1222 COVID-19 vaccine. The chain links TRBV12-3 or TRBV12-4 to TRBJ1-6; TRBD1 agrees at 8 bases. The CDR3 loop is CADGQGNSPLHF. As DNA, the CDR3 is TGTGCCGACGGACAGGGAAATTCACCCCTCCACTTT.